This record concerns one TCR beta chain sequence. These data are taken from a study of T cell changes during pregnancy in multiple sclerosis. Generated by immunoSEQ multiplex PCR, the TCRdb table keeps only in-frame clones and is missing some. This sample yields around 26,000 clones, of which 70% to 90% are seen a single time; 0.65% to 0.85% belongs to the top ten. Germline CDR1 MDHEN, CDR2 SYDVKM. This CDR3 has 14 residues. V was pared by 6 bases and J by 3 bases, with 15 bases between. This material consisted of CD4+ T cells from peripheral blood mononuclear cells, taken in the first trimester of pregnancy. The chain couples TRBV28 to TRBJ2-7, with unresolved D. This TCR came from a female donor in good health, enrolled as a control in a pregnancy study. In nucleotides, the CDR3 is TGTGCCAGCAGACGCTCAGGCAGCCTCTACGAGCAGTACTTC. Its protein product is CASRRSGSLYEQYF.